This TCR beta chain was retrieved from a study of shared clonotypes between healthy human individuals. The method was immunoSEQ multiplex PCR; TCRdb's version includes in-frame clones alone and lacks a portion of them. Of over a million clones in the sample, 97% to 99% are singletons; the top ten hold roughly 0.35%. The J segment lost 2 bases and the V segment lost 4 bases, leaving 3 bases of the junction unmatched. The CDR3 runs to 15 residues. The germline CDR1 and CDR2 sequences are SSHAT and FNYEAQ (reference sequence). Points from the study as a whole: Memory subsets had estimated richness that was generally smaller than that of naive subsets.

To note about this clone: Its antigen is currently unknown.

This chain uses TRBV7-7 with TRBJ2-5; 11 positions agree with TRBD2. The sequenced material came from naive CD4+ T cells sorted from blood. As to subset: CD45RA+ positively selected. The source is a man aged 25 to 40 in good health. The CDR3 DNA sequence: TGTGCCAGCAGCTCGGGACTAGCGGTTCAAGAGACCCAGTACTTC. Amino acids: CASSSGLAVQETQYF.